These 19 T cell receptor beta chains share one sample of origin, sequenced in a study of CD8+CD57+ T cells in acquired aplastic anemia. TCR beta VDJ and CDR3 profiling used genomic DNA as template. From the reads, TCRdb called clonotypes with MiXCR, one entry per CDR3 protein. Of roughly 58,000 distinct CDR3 sequences in the sample, about 50% are singletons; the top ten hold 2% to 2.5%. Source material: sorted CD4+, CD8+, or CD8+CD57+ T cells (not recorded which) from PBMCs. The receptors originated from a human donor in good health, serving as a control.

The V and J genes are TRBV2 and TRBJ2-5, with 8 bases aligning to TRBD2. Germline V gives CDR1 SNHLY, CDR2 FYNNEI. CDR3 length: 13 amino acids. J was trimmed by 7 bases and V by 1 base; bases with no gene match: 2. The CDR3 loop is CASSEDAGGTQYF. CDR3 in DNA: TGTGCCAGCAGTGAAGATGCGGGGGGGACCCAGTACTTC.

This clonotype was counted ten times or more. V is TRBV4-2 and J is TRBJ1-2; D not resolved. Trimming cost V 7 bases and J 8 bases, with 20 bases left between them. This CDR3 has 14 amino acids. Germline CDR1 LGHNA, CDR2 YNFKEQ. The CDR3 nucleotides are TGTGCCAGCACTGCGGTTAAGCCAGGAGAGGGCTACACCTTC. It translates to CASTAVKPGEGYTF.

This clonotype was picked up many times. The V gene is TRBV24-1, the J gene TRBJ2-7, with 8 positions matching TRBD2. CDR1 is KGHDR and CDR2 is SFDVKD in the germline V gene. This CDR3 region has 20 residues. V was pared by 2 bases and J by 3 bases, with 20 bases of the junction left unmatched. The CDR3 coding sequence is TGTGCCACCAGTGATTCCCCCCCAGAACTTGGGAAAGCGGGAGTCTACGAGCAGTACTTC. Residues: CATSDSPPELGKAGVYEQYF.

This clonotype was seen a handful of times. This chain joins TRBV7-9 and TRBJ1-6, with a tentative D call TRBD1 (5 bases). This CDR3 spans 13 amino acids. V was trimmed by 11 bases and J by 7 bases, leaving 15 bases between them. Germline values: CDR1 SEHNR, CDR2 FQNEAQ (reference sequence). CDR3 in DNA: TGTGCCGTCGACAGTTTCCCCAATTCACCCCTCCACTTT. Translated: CAVDSFPNSPLHF.

This clonotype occurred many times. The chain links TRBV3-1 to TRBJ2-3, with D possibly matching TRBD1 (6 bases). V gave up 4 bases and J gave up 2 bases, with 16 bases separating them. Looked up from germline, CDR1 is LGHDT and CDR2 is YNNKEL (reference sequence). The CDR3 is 16 amino acids. The CDR3 DNA is TGTGCCAGCAGCCGCAAAGGGGGACAACACACAGATACGCAGTATTTT. Translating gives CASSRKGGQHTDTQYF.

In this sample, this clonotype turned up many times. The chain carries TRBV18 and TRBJ2-7; the D gene is possibly TRBD1 (6 bases). The germline V gene encodes CDR1 KGHSH and CDR2 LQKENI. The CDR3 extends over 12 amino acids. V lost 4 bases to trimming and J lost 6 bases, with 10 bases between them. The CDR3 sequence is CASSRTGSEQYF. The DNA for the CDR3 is TGTGCCAGCTCACGAACAGGGAGCGAGCAGTACTTC.

The chain links TRBV20-1 to TRBJ1-1; D possibly corresponds to TRBD1 (6 bases). The germline gives CDR1 DFQATT, CDR2 SNEGSKA (reference sequence). The V and J ends lost 5 bases and 4 bases respectively, with 11 bases between them. CDR3 length: 12 residues. The CDR3 region is CSAHRVVTEAFF. The CDR3 region has the DNA TGCAGTGCTCACAGGGTCGTCACTGAAGCTTTCTTT.

The chain combines TRBV5-1 with TRBJ1-6; 7 bases fit TRBD1. There are 15 residues in the CDR3. Germline V gives CDR1 SGHRS, CDR2 YFSETQ. With 0 bases clipped from V and 6 bases from J, the junction kept 3 bases outside the gene matches. The CDR3, as DNA: TGCGCCAGCAGCTTGGACAGGGGTACTAATTCACCCCTCCACTTT. Translation: CASSLDRGTNSPLHF. The complete variable domain, with remaining parts taken from reference TRBV5-1 and TRBJ1-6, reads KAGVTQTPRYLIKTRGQQVTLSCSPISGHRSVSWYQQTPGQGLQFLFEYFSETQRNKGNFPGRFSGRQFSNSRSEMNVSTLELGDSALYLCASSLDRGTNSPLHFGNGTRLTVT.

The chain links TRBV2 to TRBJ1-6, with a weak D call TRBD1 (5 bases). Germline V CDR1 and CDR2: SNHLY, FYNNEI. Trimming cost V 8 bases and J 10 bases, with 21 bases left between them. The CDR3 runs to 15 residues. The CDR3 sequence: CASGGAGGALSPLHF. The CDR3 DNA reads TGTGCCAGCGGAGGAGCGGGAGGGGCTCTCTCACCCCTCCACTTT. Supplemented by reference TRBV2 and TRBJ1-6, the full variable domain reads EPEVTQTPSHQVTQMGQEVILRCVPISNHLYFYWYRQILGQKVEFLVSFYNNEISEKSEIFDDQFSVERPDGSNFTLKIRSTKLEDSAMYFCASGGAGGALSPLHFGNGTRLTVT.

The V and J genes are TRBV7-3 and TRBJ2-2; 8 nucleotides align to TRBD2. V shed 6 bases and J 2 bases; nucleotides not matched to a gene: 5. The CDR3 sequence is 15 residues long. Looked up from germline, CDR1 is SGHTA and CDR2 is FQGTGA. The chain's CDR3 is CASRSGGSNTGELFF. Here the CDR3 DNA reads TGTGCCAGCAGGTCGGGGGGGAGCAACACCGGGGAGCTGTTTTTT.

Remarks on this clonotype: The CDR3 does not close with the conserved phenylalanine or tryptophan, likely indicating a read error. The CDR3 nucleotides read TGTGCCAGCAGTTTGCTGGCTAGCGGGAGCACAGATACGCAGTATCTT. Its protein product is CASSLLASGSTDTQYL. The V and J genes are TRBV12-3 or TRBV12-4 and TRBJ2-3; 8 bases are a match to TRBD2. This CDR3 is 16 amino acids long. V lost 3 bases, J lost 0 bases, and 5 bases stayed unmatched.

This chain joins TRBV10-3 and TRBJ1-1; maybe TRBD1 (5 bases). Between the trimmed V and J ends, which lost 6 bases and 7 bases, there was a span of 21 bases. The germline gives CDR1 ENHRY, CDR2 SYGVKD. This CDR3 comprises 15 residues. CDR3 residues: CAIRREGTGGGEAFF. The CDR3 coding sequence is TGTGCCATCAGGCGGGAGGGGACCGGGGGTGGTGAAGCTTTCTTT.

The genes are TRBV2 and TRBJ1-5, with D tentatively TRBD1 (5 bases). The CDR3 contains 13 residues. CDR1 is SNHLY and CDR2 is FYNNEI in the germline V gene. V lost 6 bases to trimming and J lost 2 bases, with 8 bases between them. Written as DNA, the CDR3 is TGTGCCAGCAGGGGACTCGGCAATCAGCCCCAGCATTTT. This encodes CASRGLGNQPQHF.

In its sample, this clonotype was seen many times. The chain couples TRBV28 to TRBJ2-7; possibly TRBD2 for D (6 bases). This CDR3 has 15 residues. The germline V gene has CDR1 MDHEN and CDR2 SYDVKM. V was cut by 11 bases and J by 6 bases, with 26 bases left in between. As DNA, the CDR3 is TGTGCCTCGCTCAGAGGGAGGACTACCCCTCTCGAGCAGTACTTC. Translation: CASLRGRTTPLEQYF.

This clonotype appeared many times. The chain's CDR3 is CASGLVHEENGLFF. The CDR3 DNA reads TGTGCTAGTGGTTTGGTACACGAAGAAAACGGGCTGTTTTTT. The chain recombines TRBV12-5 with TRBJ2-2; D remains ambiguous. Trimming took 0 bases from V and 13 from J, leaving 15 bases between them. The germline CDR1 and CDR2 sequences are LGHNT and FRNRAP. The CDR3 length is 14 residues.

The chain combines TRBV20-1 with TRBJ2-1, with 7 nucleotides matching TRBD2. The V segment lost 3 bases and the J segment 7 bases; nucleotides outside the gene matches: 12. Germline V gene lookup returns CDR1 DFQATT and CDR2 SNEGSKA (reference sequence). The CDR3 covers 15 residues. DNA for the CDR3: TGCAGTGCTAGGACCCTAGCGGTGTCGAGGAATGAGCAGTTCTTC. Translating gives CSARTLAVSRNEQFF.

J is TRBJ1-4 and V is TRBV2; D remains ambiguous. Germline V gives CDR1 SNHLY, CDR2 FYNNEI. The CDR3 has 12 amino acids. Trimming left V 4 bases short and J 6 bases short, with 6 bases between. CDR3 region: CASSVLDEKLFF. As DNA, the CDR3 is TGTGCCAGCAGTGTATTGGATGAAAAACTGTTTTTT.

Points on this clonotype: One junction end does not reproduce the germline sequence, and a read error may be involved. The chain couples TRBV10-3 to TRBJ2-1, with TRBD1 matching over 7 bases. Germline V gene data show CDR1 as ENHRY and CDR2 as SYGVKD. The CDR3 totals 14 residues. The CDR3 sequence is CASSYSTGRNEQFF. CDR3 bases: TGTGCCAGCAGTTACTCGACAGGGCGAAATGAGCAGTTCTTC.

The chain is built from TRBV29-1 and TRBJ2-3; 10 nucleotides line up with TRBD2. The CDR3 totals 15 residues. V lost 6 bases, J lost 0 bases, and 6 bases stayed unmatched. CDR1 is SQVTM, CDR2 ANQGSEA, per germline. The CDR3 nucleotides read TGCAGCGTAGCCCGGACTAGCGGAAGCACAGATACGCAGTATTTT. It is translated as CSVARTSGSTDTQYF.